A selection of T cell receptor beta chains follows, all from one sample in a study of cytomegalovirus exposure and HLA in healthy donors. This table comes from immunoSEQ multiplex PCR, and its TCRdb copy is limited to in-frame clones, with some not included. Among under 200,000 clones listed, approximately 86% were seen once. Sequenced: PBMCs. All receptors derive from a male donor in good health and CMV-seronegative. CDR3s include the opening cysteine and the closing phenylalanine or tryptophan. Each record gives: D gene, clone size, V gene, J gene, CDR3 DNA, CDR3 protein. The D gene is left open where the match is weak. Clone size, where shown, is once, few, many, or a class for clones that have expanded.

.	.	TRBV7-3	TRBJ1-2	TGTGCCAGCAGCTTAACCGGCAGGGAGGACTATGGCTACACCTTC	CASSLTGREDYGYTF
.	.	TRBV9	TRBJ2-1	TGTGCCAGCAGCGTAGGTTCGGAGCGCTATATCAATGAGCAGTTCTTC	CASSVGSERYINEQFF
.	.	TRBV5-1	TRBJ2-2	TGCGCCAGCAGCCCTCAGGGGACCGGGGAGCTGTTTTTT	CASSPQGTGELFF
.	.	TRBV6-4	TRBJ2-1	TGTGCCAGCAGTCTAGGGGGTGAGCAGTTCTTC	CASSLGGEQFF
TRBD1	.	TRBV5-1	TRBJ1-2	TGCGCCAGCAGCTTGGCGACAGGGATTGGGTATGGCTACACCTTC	CASSLATGIGYGYTF
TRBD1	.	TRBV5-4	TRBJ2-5	TGTGCCAGCAGCCCCGGACAGGGAGAGACCCAGTACTTC	CASSPGQGETQYF
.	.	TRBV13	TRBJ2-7	TGTGCCAGCAGCTTAGTCGGGGGCTACGAGCAGTACTTC	CASSLVGGYEQYF
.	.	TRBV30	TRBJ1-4	TGTGCCTGGATGGGGGGTACCCCGGAGGGTGAAAAACTGTTTTTT	CAWMGGTPEGEKLFF
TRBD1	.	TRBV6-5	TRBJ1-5	TGTGCCACACGACAGGGTTTATCGCCCCAGCATTTT	CATRQGLSPQHF
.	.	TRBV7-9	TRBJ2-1	TGTGCCAGCAGCTTACGGGAACTAGACCCCAATGAGCAGTTCTTC	CASSLRELDPNEQFF
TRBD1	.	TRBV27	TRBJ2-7	TGTGCCAGCAGTCCCTGGGGACAGTCCTACGAGCAGTACTTC	CASSPWGQSYEQYF
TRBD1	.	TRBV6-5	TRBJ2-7	TGTGCCAGTGGACAGGGGTCCCCCTACGAGCAGTACTTC	CASGQGSPYEQYF
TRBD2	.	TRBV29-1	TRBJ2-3	TGCAGCGTTGAGTCGGGGGGGTACACAGATACGCAGTATTTT	CSVESGGYTDTQYF
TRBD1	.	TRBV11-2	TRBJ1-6	TGTGCCAGCAGCCCCAGACAGGGGACTTCACCCCTCCACTTT	CASSPRQGTSPLHF
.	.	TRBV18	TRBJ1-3	TGTGCCAGCTCACCAGTGCAGGGATCTGGAAACACCATATATTTT	CASSPVQGSGNTIYF
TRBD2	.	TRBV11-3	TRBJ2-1	TGTGCCAGCAGCTTAGGCGGGAGCTCCTACAATGAGCAGTTCTTC	CASSLGGSSYNEQFF
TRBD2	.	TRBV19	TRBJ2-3	TGTGCCAGTCACAACCCGGGCTTAGCGGGAGAAGGAGCAGATACGCAGTATTTT	CASHNPGLAGEGADTQYF
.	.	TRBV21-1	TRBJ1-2	TGTGCCAGCGCCGGGGACAGGGGGATCTATGGCTACACCTTC	CASAGDRGIYGYTF
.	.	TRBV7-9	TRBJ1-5	TGTTCCAGCAGCCGATACGGACAAGGCCTCAATCAGCCCCAGCATTTT	CSSSRYGQGLNQPQHF
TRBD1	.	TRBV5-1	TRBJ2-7	TGCGCCAGCAGCCCCGGGACAGGGAAGGATCGGCAGTACTTC	CASSPGTGKDRQYF
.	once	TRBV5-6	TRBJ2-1	TGTGCCAGCAGCTTGTGGTCAAGACAGAGTACACTTTACAATGAGCAGTTCTTC	CASSLWSRQSTLYNEQFF
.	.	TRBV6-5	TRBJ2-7	TGTGCCAGCAGTCAACTTGCTAGCTACGAGCAGTACTTC	CASSQLASYEQYF
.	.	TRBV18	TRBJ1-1	TGTGCCAGCTCACCACAGAGGCAGCACACTGAAGCTTTCTTT	CASSPQRQHTEAFF
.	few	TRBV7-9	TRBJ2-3	TGTGCCAGCAGCTTAGGTGGGGCCGCAGATACGCAGTATTTT	CASSLGGAADTQYF
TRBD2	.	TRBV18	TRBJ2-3	TGTGCCAGCTCCCCTAGCGGGGTCACAGATACGCAGTATTTT	CASSPSGVTDTQYF
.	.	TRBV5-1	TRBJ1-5	TGCGCCAGCAGCTTGGCAGGGTATAGCAATCAGCCCCAGCATTTT	CASSLAGYSNQPQHF
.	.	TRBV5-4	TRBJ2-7	TGTGCCAGCAGCTCTACCACTAGCCGATACGAGCAGTACTTC	CASSSTTSRYEQYF
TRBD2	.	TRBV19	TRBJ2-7	TGTGCCAGTAGTATAAATTGGGCTAGCGGATACTACGAGCAGTACTTC	CASSINWASGYYEQYF
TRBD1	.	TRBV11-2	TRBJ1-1	TGTGCCAGCAGCTTAGATCCACCGGACAGGGGGCGAGTTGACACTGAAGCTTTCTTT	CASSLDPPDRGRVDTEAFF
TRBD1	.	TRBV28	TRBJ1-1	TGTGCCAGCAGTCGGACAGGGGGCCGGGGGAACACTGAAGCTTTCTTT	CASSRTGGRGNTEAFF
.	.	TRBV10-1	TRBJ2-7	TGCGCCAGCAGTGAGGCAGGGGGAGGCTCCTACGAGCAGTACTTC	CASSEAGGGSYEQYF
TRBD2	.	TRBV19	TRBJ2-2	TGTGCCAGTAGTCGATCGAGCGGGAGATTCGGGGAGCTGTTTTTT	CASSRSSGRFGELFF
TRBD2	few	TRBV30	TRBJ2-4	TGTGCCAGCCGGACTAGCGGGATAGAAGAGTACTTC	CASRTSGIEEYF
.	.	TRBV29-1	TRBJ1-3	TGCAGCGTTGCGCCAAGACAGTCTGGAAACACCATATATTTT	CSVAPRQSGNTIYF
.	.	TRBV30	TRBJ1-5	TGTGCCTGGAGTGGGGGGCTCGGCAATCAGCCCCAGCATTTT	CAWSGGLGNQPQHF
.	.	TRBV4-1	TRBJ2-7	TGCGCCAGCAGCCAAGATCCGACAGGTGGCTCCTACGAGCAGTACTTC	CASSQDPTGGSYEQYF
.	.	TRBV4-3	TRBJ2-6	TGCGCCAGCAGCCACACCGGGAGTAGAGCGACGTATGGGGCCAACGTCCTGACTTTC	CASSHTGSRATYGANVLTF
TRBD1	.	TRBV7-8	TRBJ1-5	TGTGCCAGCAGCCAAGGTACAGGGGGCATTCATCAGCCCCAGCATTTT	CASSQGTGGIHQPQHF
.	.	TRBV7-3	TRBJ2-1	TGTGCCAGCAGCTACGCACAGCGAGGGAATGAGCAGTTCTTC	CASSYAQRGNEQFF
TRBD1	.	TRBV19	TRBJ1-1	TGTGCCAGTAGTATAGGGGGGGTCTACAGGGGCGGGAACACTGAAGCTTTCTTT	CASSIGGVYRGGNTEAFF
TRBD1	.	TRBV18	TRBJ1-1	TGTGCCAGCTCACCACCCACAGGGGTGAACACTGAAGCTTTCTTT	CASSPPTGVNTEAFF
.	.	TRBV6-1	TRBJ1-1	TGTGCCAGCAGTGAAGCGGAGGGTTGGGAAGCTTTCTTT	CASSEAEGWEAFF
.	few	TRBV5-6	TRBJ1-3	TGTGCCAGCAGCTCACAGTTATTCTCTGGAAACACCATATATTTT	CASSSQLFSGNTIYF
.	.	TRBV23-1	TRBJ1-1	TGCGCCAGCAGTCAGGGTGACGCGGCCCGCACTGAAGCTTTCTTT	CASSQGDAARTEAFF
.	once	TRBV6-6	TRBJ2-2	TGTGCCAGCAGTTACCCGGGCACCGGGGAGCTGTTTTTT	CASSYPGTGELFF
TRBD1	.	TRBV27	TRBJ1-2	TGTGCCAGCAGTCCACGGACAGGAGGGACGAGAGGTGGCTACACCTTC	CASSPRTGGTRGGYTF
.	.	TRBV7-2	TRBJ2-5	TGTGCCAGCAGCATCGTTTTCCAAGAGACCCAGTACTTC	CASSIVFQETQYF
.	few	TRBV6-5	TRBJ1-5	TGTGCCAGCAGTTACTCGAGCCCGAATCAGCCCCAGCATTTT	CASSYSSPNQPQHF
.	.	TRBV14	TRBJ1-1	TGTGCCAGCAGCCATGGGCCTGAAGCTTTCTTT	CASSHGPEAFF
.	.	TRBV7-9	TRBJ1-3	TGTGCCAGCAGCTTATCCTCCGCTGGAAACACCATATATTTT	CASSLSSAGNTIYF
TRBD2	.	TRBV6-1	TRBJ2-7	TGTGCCAGCAGTGGGGTACTAGCGGGAGGGGGCGAGCAGTACTTC	CASSGVLAGGGEQYF
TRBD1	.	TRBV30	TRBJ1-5	TGTGCCTGGGGACAGGGGGGGGATCAGCCCCAGCATTTT	CAWGQGGDQPQHF
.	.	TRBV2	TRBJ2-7	TGTGCCAGCAGTGCGGGAACCTACGAGCAGTACTTC	CASSAGTYEQYF
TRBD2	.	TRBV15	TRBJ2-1	TGTGCCACCAGCGGGCCGGGAGGATCCTACAATGAGCAGTTCTTC	CATSGPGGSYNEQFF
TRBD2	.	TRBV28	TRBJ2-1	TGTGCCAGCAGACAACACAGCGGGAAGCGGATAATCTCGTCCTACAATGAGCAGTTCTTC	CASRQHSGKRIISSYNEQFF
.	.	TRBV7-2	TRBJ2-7	TGTGCCAGCAGCTTACTCAGGGGACCCTACGAGCAGTACTTC	CASSLLRGPYEQYF
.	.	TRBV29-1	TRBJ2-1	TGCAGCGTTGAACACCCGGACTCCTCCTACAATGAGCAGTTCTTC	CSVEHPDSSYNEQFF
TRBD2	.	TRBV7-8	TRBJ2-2	TGTGCCAGCAGCCATGGACTAGGGTCCGGGGAGCTGTTTTTT	CASSHGLGSGELFF
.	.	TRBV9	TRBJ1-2	TGTGCCAGCAGCCCTCAGGGCTCGGGTTTAAGGGGCTACACCTTC	CASSPQGSGLRGYTF
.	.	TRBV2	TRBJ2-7	TGTGCCAGCAGATCCGGCGGGGGCGCCTACGAGCAGTACTTC	CASRSGGGAYEQYF